A selection of T cell receptor beta chains follows, all from one sample in a study of blood T cell repertoires in COVID-19. Repertoires were generated with immunoSEQ multiplex PCR, while TCRdb's copy carries only in-frame clones and drops some. The data show under 300,000 clones, with roughly 89% seen just once and roughly 0.92% held by the top ten. The sample comprised peripheral blood. The source of these receptors is a woman in her thirties or forties who had recovered from COVID-19. The CDR3 runs from the conserved cysteine through the conserved F or W. Not all rows give a size; the values are once, few, many and, for expanded clones, a class.

clone_size	cdr3_length	v_call	j_call	cdr3_aa
NA	13	TRBV9	TRBJ2-3	CASSEGGTDTQYF
NA	14	TRBV9	TRBJ2-1	CASSAGERINEQFF
NA	14	TRBV4-1	TRBJ1-5	CASSQDRGPQPQHF
NA	16	TRBV3-1/TRBV3-2	TRBJ2-5	CASSGGLAGLGETQYF
NA	16	TRBV5-1	TRBJ2-1	CASSPRTSGSLNEQFF
NA	14	TRBV27	TRBJ1-1	CASSLSNRNTEAFF
NA	14	TRBV19	TRBJ2-1	CASSIGSSYNEQFF
NA	14	TRBV6-2/TRBV6-3	TRBJ2-3	CASSYSGGRDTQYF
NA	13	TRBV6-4	TRBJ2-7	CASTKTGSHEQYF
NA	13	TRBV2	TRBJ1-5	CASSVGEDQPQHF
NA	14	TRBV24-1	TRBJ1-2	CATSDLGTPYGYTF
NA	14	TRBV3-1/TRBV3-2	TRBJ1-1	CASSLGQLNTEAFF
NA	15	TRBV5-4	TRBJ2-1	CASSLGGDNYNEQFF
NA	18	TRBV5-1	TRBJ2-2	CASSFELAGGQDTGELFF
NA	13	TRBV28	TRBJ2-5	CASSLRLAGHQYF
NA	15	TRBV28	TRBJ2-7	CASSLNTGGIYEQYF
NA	15	TRBV14	TRBJ1-4	CASSHSTGRNEKLFF
NA	13	TRBV6-5	TRBJ2-5	CASSLRWWETQYF
NA	13	TRBV6-5	TRBJ1-2	CASRDRVTGGYTF
NA	17	TRBV19	TRBJ2-6	CASSMPGVGSGANVLTF
NA	14	TRBV19	TRBJ1-3	CASSTGEGGNTIYF
once	16	TRBV10-2	TRBJ2-5	CASRTPSGMPQETQYF
once	15	TRBV28	TRBJ1-1	CASSLGRGLYTEAFF
NA	13	TRBV14	TRBJ2-3	CASSRAYTDTQYF
NA	14	TRBV5-1	TRBJ2-3	CASFRTGPTDTQYF
NA	13	TRBV28	TRBJ1-5	CASSRVMEYSQHF
NA	16	TRBV27	TRBJ2-1	CASRETRTSVYNEQFF
NA	13	TRBV2	TRBJ1-5	CASMGQLGQPQHF
once	16	TRBV9	TRBJ2-3	CASSVGLEVFTDTQYF
once	15	TRBV11-2	TRBJ2-2	CASSLAGASTGELFF
NA	15	TRBV5-1	TRBJ1-3	CASRLRTGDGNTIYF
NA	13	TRBV19	TRBJ1-4	CASSFGGGRKLFF
NA	13	TRBV5-1	TRBJ1-2	CASSLDDSGGYTF
NA	16	TRBV28	TRBJ1-3	CASMGADSSSGNTIYF
NA	15	TRBV5-5	TRBJ1-1	CASSLPGAFGTEAFF
few	15	TRBV5-1	TRBJ2-7	CASSSVGTGLHEQYF
NA	16	TRBV28	TRBJ2-3	CASSGSGTGGFNTQYF